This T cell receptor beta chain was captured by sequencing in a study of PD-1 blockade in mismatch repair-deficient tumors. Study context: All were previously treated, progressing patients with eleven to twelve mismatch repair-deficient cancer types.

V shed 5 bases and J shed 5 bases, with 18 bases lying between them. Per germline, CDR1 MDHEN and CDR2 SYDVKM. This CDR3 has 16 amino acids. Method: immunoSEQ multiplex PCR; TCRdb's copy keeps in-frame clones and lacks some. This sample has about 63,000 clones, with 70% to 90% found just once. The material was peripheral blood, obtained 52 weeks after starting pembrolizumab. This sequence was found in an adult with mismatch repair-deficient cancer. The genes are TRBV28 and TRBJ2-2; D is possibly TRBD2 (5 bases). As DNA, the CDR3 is TGTGCCAGCAGTCCGATCTCGGGAACCCCTACCGGGGAGCTGTTTTTT. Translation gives CASSPISGTPTGELFF.